The sequence of this T cell receptor beta chain was determined in a study of ipilimumab plus nivolumab after autologous stem cell transplantation. Germline V lookup: CDR1 MRHNA, CDR2 SNTAGT. This CDR3 comprises 15 residues. The V end was cut by 0 bases, the J end by 7 bases, with 12 bases between. Generated by immunoSEQ multiplex PCR, the TCRdb table keeps only in-frame clones and is missing some. The data show about 43,000 clones, with about 88% seen just once and approximately 0.8% held by the top ten. This sequence joins TRBV6-4 and TRBJ2-2, with D possibly being TRBD1 (6 bases). Source: PBMCs, taken in a trial of ipilimumab plus nivolumab as post-transplant consolidation. This sequence originates from a male donor with multiple myeloma. CDR3 amino acids: CASSDSTGSGGELFF. CDR3 DNA: TGTGCCAGCAGTGACTCCACAGGGTCGGGCGGGGAGCTGTTTTTT.